A selection of T cell receptor beta chains follows, all from one sample in a study of T cell responses to AZD1222 COVID-19 vaccine. TCRdb's copy holds only in-frame clones and misses some; the assay was immunoSEQ multiplex PCR. Here the sample spans about 140,000 clones, 93% being singletons. The sample was peripheral blood, taken on day 0 of AZD1222 vaccination. Source of these receptors: an adult in good health. CDR3s include the opening cysteine and the closing phenylalanine or tryptophan. The order of the fields is D gene, V gene, J gene, clone size, CDR3 protein, CDR3 DNA. The D gene is left open where the match is weak. Clone size is given for some rows only: seen once, a few or many times, or a class if the clone is expanded.

>TRBD1|TRBV30|TRBJ1-5|NA
CAWSLGTAGINQPQHF
TGTGCCTGGAGTCTTGGGACAGCTGGGATCAATCAGCCCCAGCATTTT
>NA|TRBV6-5|TRBJ2-7|NA
CASRFRLNSYEQYF
TGTGCCAGCAGATTCCGACTAAACTCCTACGAGCAGTACTTC
>NA|TRBV25-1|TRBJ2-1|few
CASSVVYNEQFF
TGTGCCAGCAGTGTTGTTTACAATGAGCAGTTCTTC
>NA|TRBV4-1|TRBJ2-2|NA
CASSQEPRAGELFF
TGCGCCAGCAGCCAAGAGCCTAGGGCCGGGGAGCTGTTTTTT
>TRBD1|TRBV10-3|TRBJ1-6|NA
CAISVSDRTRGTPLHF
TGTGCCATCAGTGTATCGGACAGGACCCGCGGGACACCCCTCCACTTT
>NA|TRBV19|TRBJ1-2|NA
CASSLSGDGYTF
TGTGCCAGTAGTTTATCAGGTGATGGCTACACCTTC
>TRBD2|TRBV6-4|TRBJ2-7|NA
CPLAGRAPHEQYF
TGCCCCTTGGCCGGGAGGGCCCCCCACGAGCAGTACTTC
>NA|TRBV27|TRBJ1-6|NA
CASSSVSYNSPLHF
TGTGCCAGCAGCTCGGTCTCCTATAATTCACCCCTCCACTTT
>NA|TRBV7-9|TRBJ1-2|NA
CASSPGGLGYTF
TGTGCCAGCAGCCCGGGGGGCCTTGGCTACACCTTC
>TRBD1|TRBV30|TRBJ1-1|NA
CAWSRQGPTEAFF
TGTGCCTGGAGTAGACAGGGACCCACTGAAGCTTTCTTT
>NA|TRBV5-8|TRBJ1-2|NA
CASSLEFSYGYTF
TGTGCCAGCAGCTTAGAGTTTAGCTATGGCTACACCTTC
>TRBD1|TRBV7-3|TRBJ1-3|once
CASSRTGSGNTIYF
TGTGCCAGCAGCCGGACAGGTTCTGGAAACACCATATATTTT
>NA|TRBV5-1|TRBJ2-3|NA
CASSPNRESDTQYF
TGCGCCAGCAGCCCGAACCGGGAAAGCGATACGCAGTATTTT
>NA|TRBV9|TRBJ2-2|NA
CASSVGTGELFF
TGTGCCAGCAGCGTCGGCACCGGGGAGCTGTTTTTT
>NA|TRBV21-1|TRBJ2-1|NA
CASSWTGFPYNEQFF
TGTGCCAGCAGCTGGACAGGGTTCCCCTACAATGAGCAGTTCTTC
>TRBD1|TRBV10-1|TRBJ2-7|NA
CASSRDREVVGEQYF
TGCGCCAGCAGTCGGGACAGGGAAGTGGTGGGGGAGCAGTACTTC
>NA|TRBV5-4|TRBJ2-1|NA
CASSKEQGSNEQFF
TGTGCCAGCAGTAAAGAGCAGGGGTCCAACGAGCAGTTCTTC
>TRBD2|TRBV28|TRBJ2-3|NA
CASSFGTSIIYTDTQYF
TGTGCCAGCAGTTTTGGGACTAGCATAATATACACAGATACGCAGTATTTT
>NA|TRBV5-4|TRBJ1-3|NA
CASSSEDSGNTIYF
TGTGCCAGCAGCTCGGAGGATTCTGGAAACACCATATATTTT
>TRBD1|TRBV6-5|TRBJ1-5|NA
CASSKTGRLNQPQHF
TGTGCCAGCAGCAAGACAGGGAGGCTCAATCAGCCCCAGCATTTT
>NA|TRBV19|TRBJ1-5|NA
CASSIGGGGGNQPQHF
TGTGCCAGTAGTATAGGGGGGGGAGGCGGCAATCAGCCCCAGCATTTT
>NA|TRBV5-6|TRBJ2-7|NA
CASSEGVSYEQYF
TGTGCCAGCAGCGAAGGTGTATCCTACGAGCAGTACTTC
>NA|TRBV28|TRBJ2-1|NA
CASSLLTFSRAVQYNEQFF
TGTGCCAGCAGTCTACTCACATTTTCCCGAGCGGTCCAATACAATGAGCAGTTCTTC
>NA|TRBV6-6|TRBJ2-7|NA
CASSLSRTSQREQYF
TGTGCCAGCAGCTTGAGCAGGACCTCGCAAAGGGAGCAGTACTTC
>NA|TRBV14|TRBJ1-6|NA
CASSQDRGRSPLHF
TGTGCCAGCAGCCAAGACAGGGGTCGATCACCCCTCCACTTT
>NA|TRBV10-1|TRBJ1-1|NA
CAIGPKGRQTEAFF
TGCGCCATCGGGCCCAAAGGGCGCCAAACTGAAGCCTTCTTT
>TRBD2|TRBV19|TRBJ2-7|NA
CASSTGGRRISYEQYF
TGTGCCAGTAGTACGGGCGGGAGGAGAATCTCCTACGAGCAGTACTTC
>NA|TRBV29-1|TRBJ2-5|NA
CSVAGNQETQYF
TGCAGCGTTGCGGGCAACCAAGAGACCCAGTACTTC
>NA|TRBV24-1|TRBJ2-7|once
CATSDLSPLIFSYEQYF
TGTGCCACCAGTGATTTATCCCCACTAATCTTCTCCTACGAGCAGTACTTC
>NA|TRBV6-5|TRBJ1-2|NA
CASSLDIAHSGYTF
TGTGCCAGCAGTCTTGACATCGCTCACTCGGGCTACACCTTC
>NA|TRBV5-1|TRBJ2-7|NA
CASSWRAGNEQYF
TGCGCCAGCAGCTGGAGGGCCGGAAACGAGCAGTACTTC
>NA|TRBV6-1|TRBJ1-2|NA
CASSEAWEGRSGYTF
TGTGCCAGCAGTGAAGCGTGGGAGGGTAGAAGTGGCTACACCTTC
>NA|TRBV28|TRBJ2-7|NA
CASSYTEGGEQYF
TGTGCCAGCAGTTATACCGAAGGGGGGGAGCAGTACTTC
>TRBD2|TRBV10-3|TRBJ2-1|NA
CAISESGGLAGGRNEQFF
TGTGCCATCAGTGAGTCGGGAGGACTAGCGGGAGGGAGGAATGAGCAGTTCTTC
>NA|TRBV30|TRBJ1-6|once
CAWSVQGIIYNSPLHF
TGTGCCTGGAGTGTCCAGGGGATTATCTATAATTCACCCCTCCACTTT
>TRBD1|TRBV5-1|TRBJ1-2|NA
CASSPHPDRRGYGYTF
TGCGCCAGCAGCCCTCACCCGGACAGGAGAGGCTATGGCTACACCTTC
>NA|TRBV23-1|TRBJ2-7|NA
CASRDSSSYEQYF
TGCGCCAGCAGGGACAGTAGCTCCTACGAGCAGTACTTC
>NA|TRBV5-8|TRBJ1-2|NA
CASSLSWESGGYTF
TGTGCCAGCAGCTTGTCATGGGAATCGGGTGGCTACACCTTC
>NA|TRBV18|TRBJ2-6|NA
CASSSRHQSGANVLTF
TGTGCCAGCTCATCAAGACACCAATCTGGGGCCAACGTCCTGACTTTC
>NA|TRBV11-2|TRBJ2-7|NA
CASSLEGAGAYEQYF
TGTGCCAGCAGCTTAGAGGGGGCAGGGGCCTACGAGCAGTACTTC
>TRBD2|TRBV13|TRBJ2-1|NA
CASSWGLAGSLRYNEQFF
TGTGCCAGCAGCTGGGGCCTAGCGGGATCACTGAGGTACAATGAGCAGTTCTTC
>TRBD1|TRBV5-1|TRBJ1-4|NA
CASSGTGGGEKLFF
TGCGCCAGCAGCGGGACAGGGGGCGGTGAAAAACTGTTTTTT
>NA|TRBV9|TRBJ1-2|once
CASSVGQPRRGYTF
TGTGCCAGCAGCGTAGGACAGCCGCGGCGTGGCTACACCTTC
>NA|TRBV15|TRBJ1-4|NA
CATSGGGYRVNEKLFF
TGTGCCACCAGCGGAGGGGGGTACAGGGTGAATGAAAAACTGTTTTTT
>TRBD1|TRBV5-5|TRBJ2-3|NA
CASRPGQSTDTQYF
TGTGCCAGCCGCCCGGGACAGAGCACAGATACGCAGTATTTT
>NA|TRBV5-4|TRBJ2-7|NA
CASSLPGDYEQYF
TGTGCCAGCAGCTTGCCCGGCGACTACGAGCAGTACTTC
>TRBD1|TRBV6-6|TRBJ1-2|NA
CASSPTGGNGYTF
TGTGCCAGCAGTCCCACAGGGGGCAATGGCTACACCTTC
>NA|TRBV7-9|TRBJ2-5|NA
CASSSKETQYF
TGTGCCAGCAGCTCTAAGGAGACCCAGTACTTC
>TRBD2|TRBV7-7|TRBJ2-3|NA
CASSPMLTSGNTDTQYF
TGTGCTAGCAGCCCTATGCTGACTAGCGGGAACACAGATACGCAGTATTTT
>NA|TRBV7-6|TRBJ2-3|NA
CASSHEQGGLTDTQYF
TGTGCCAGCAGCCATGAACAGGGGGGGCTCACAGATACGCAGTATTTT
>NA|TRBV18|TRBJ2-7|NA
CASSPSTTYEQYF
TGTGCCAGCTCACCAAGCACTACCTACGAGCAGTACTTC
>TRBD1|TRBV19|TRBJ2-5|NA
CASSLRDSNQGETQYF
TGTGCCAGTAGCCTCCGGGACAGCAACCAAGGGGAGACCCAGTACTTC
>TRBD2|TRBV6-4|TRBJ2-3|once
CASSDTGTSADTQYF
TGTGCCAGCAGTGACACCGGGACTAGTGCAGATACGCAGTATTTT